This TCR beta chain was sequenced in a study of glioma-infiltrating T cells after dendritic cell vaccination. Whole-study context: Dendritic cells derived from monocytes and pulsed with autologous tumor lysate formed the vaccine.

Stated time point: after dendritic cell vaccination, including at tumor progression/relapse. Germline loops: CDR1 LNHDA, CDR2 SQIVND (reference sequence). The CDR3 covers 15 residues. Assay used: immunoSEQ multiplex PCR; TCRdb lists only in-frame clones, some missing. The repertoire holds under 130,000 clones, with roughly 90% as singletons. The clonotype comes from a human donor with glioblastoma. V is TRBV19 and J is TRBJ2-5; 8 bases agree with TRBD1. Gene TRBJ2-7 matches the end of the DNA better, so the J call may be wrong. This material consisted of blood, taken after dendritic cell vaccination. CDR3 DNA: TGTGCCAGTAGTATAGGGCGACAGGGGATTTACGAGCAGTACTTC. It translates to CASSIGRQGIYEQYF.